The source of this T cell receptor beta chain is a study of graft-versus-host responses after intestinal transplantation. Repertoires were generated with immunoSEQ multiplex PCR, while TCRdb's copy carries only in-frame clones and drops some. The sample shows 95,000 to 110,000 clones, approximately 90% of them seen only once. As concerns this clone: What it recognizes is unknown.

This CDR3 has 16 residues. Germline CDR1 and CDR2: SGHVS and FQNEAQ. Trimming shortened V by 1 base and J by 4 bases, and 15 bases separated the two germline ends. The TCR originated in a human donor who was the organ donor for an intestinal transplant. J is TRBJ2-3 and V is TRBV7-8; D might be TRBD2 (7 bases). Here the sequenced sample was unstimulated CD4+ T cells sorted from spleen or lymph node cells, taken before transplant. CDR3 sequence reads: CASSLVTGGRPDTQYF. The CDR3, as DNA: TGTGCCAGCAGCTTAGTTACGGGGGGCCGGCCAGATACGCAGTATTTT. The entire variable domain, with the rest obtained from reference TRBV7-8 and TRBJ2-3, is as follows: GAGVSQSPRYKVAKRGQDVALRCDPISGHVSLFWYQQALGQGPEFLTYFQNEAQLDKSGLPSDRFFAERPEGSVSTLKIQRTQQEDSAVYLCASSLVTGGRPDTQYFGPGTRLTVL.